The rows below give T cell receptor beta chains drawn from one sample of a study of vaccination and CD4 T cells after COVID-19. TCRdb re-called the PCR reads through MiXCR, storing one row per CDR3 protein. The sample includes 4,000 to 5,000 distinct CDR3 sequences, 60% of them seen just once. Which antigens these TCRs recognize remains unknown. The sequencing sample was made of CD4+ T cells from blood, cultured in vitro. All receptors derive from a human donor in good health. Both conserved end residues are part of each CDR3. The D gene is left open where the match is weak. The size entry is marked missing in some rows and otherwise reads once, few, many or a size class.

>TRBV5-6|TRBJ1-6|TRBD1|once
CASSTGTGNSPLHF
TGTGCCAGCAGCACCGGGACAGGAAATTCACCCCTCCACTTT
>TRBV4-1|TRBJ2-4|NA|NA
CASSQALEGYKNIQYF
TGCGCCAGCAGCCAAGCCTTGGAGGGCTACAAAAACATTCAGTACTTC
>TRBV11-2|TRBJ1-2|TRBD1|NA
CASSLSGQGRANYGYTF
TGTGCCAGCAGCTTATCGGGACAGGGAAGAGCTAACTATGGCTACACCTTC
>TRBV20-1|TRBJ2-5|NA|large
CSARRGAETQYF
TGCAGTGCTAGACGGGGTGCAGAGACCCAGTACTTC
>TRBV7-2|TRBJ2-2|TRBD2|NA
CASSPQSGLAGTGELFF
TGTGCCAGCAGCCCGCAGTCGGGACTAGCGGGGACCGGGGAGCTGTTTTTT
>TRBV5-8|TRBJ2-7|NA|NA
CASSLVVSALGAYEQYF
TGTGCCAGCAGCTTGGTAGTCTCTGCACTCGGGGCCTACGAGCAGTACTTC
>TRBV6-1|TRBJ1-2|TRBD1|NA
CASRTTGGYGYTF
TGTGCCAGCAGAACGACAGGGGGTTATGGCTACACCTTC
>TRBV12-3/TRBV12-4|TRBJ1-2|NA|once
CASSLGPGRANYGYTF
TGTGCCAGCAGTTTAGGTCCGGGCAGGGCCAACTATGGCTACACCTTC
>TRBV20-1|TRBJ1-1|NA|few
CSASPNTVTEAFF
TGCAGTGCTAGTCCGAACACCGTCACTGAAGCTTTCTTT
>TRBV5-1|TRBJ1-1|NA|NA
CASSRGKENTEAFF
TGCGCCAGCAGTCGGGGAAAGGAAAACACTGAAGCTTTCTTT
>TRBV7-9|TRBJ1-2|NA|few
CASNSWTQPPYGYTF
TGTGCCAGCAACTCCTGGACCCAACCCCCCTATGGCTACACCTTC
>TRBV11-2|TRBJ2-5|TRBD1|NA
CASSSGQDFEETQYF
TGTGCCAGCAGCTCGGGACAGGACTTTGAAGAGACCCAGTACTTC
>TRBV15|TRBJ1-2|NA|NA
CATSRLRDYGYTF
TGTGCCACCAGCAGACTCAGGGACTATGGCTACACCTTC
>TRBV6-1|TRBJ2-1|NA|NA
CASKEGGANNEQFF
TGTGCCAGCAAAGAAGGGGGAGCTAACAATGAGCAGTTCTTC
>TRBV20-1|TRBJ1-2|NA|NA
CSRSRRGYTF
TGCAGTCGCAGCCGACGTGGCTACACCTTC
>TRBV6-2/TRBV6-3|TRBJ1-2|TRBD1|few
CASSKGQGYTF
TGTGCCAGCAGCAAGGGACAGGGCTACACCTTC
>TRBV7-2|TRBJ1-2|NA|NA
CASSTALGVGYGYTF
TGTGCCAGCAGCACCGCCTTGGGGGTAGGCTATGGCTACACCTTC
>TRBV29-1|TRBJ2-5|TRBD2|NA
CSAPTSGGQETQYF
TGCAGCGCCCCTACTAGCGGGGGACAAGAGACCCAGTACTTC
>TRBV15|TRBJ2-2|TRBD2|few
CATSRDRLAGSSGELFF
TGTGCCACCAGCAGAGATCGACTAGCGGGAAGCTCTGGGGAGCTGTTTTTT
>TRBV7-2|TRBJ1-5|NA|few
CASSLYGTSNQPQHF
TGTGCCAGCAGCCTATACGGGACAAGCAATCAGCCCCAGCATTTT
>TRBV20-1|TRBJ1-5|TRBD1|NA
CSARGGTGGFNQPQHF
TGCAGTGCTAGAGGAGGGACAGGGGGCTTCAATCAGCCCCAGCATTTT
>TRBV20-1|TRBJ2-1|TRBD2|few
CSARTSAGASRSYNEQFF
TGCAGTGCACGTACTAGCGCGGGAGCTTCTAGGTCCTACAATGAGCAGTTCTTC
>TRBV6-1|TRBJ1-1|NA|NA
CASSNTGPPYTEAFF
TGTGCCAGCAGTAACACCGGGCCACCTTACACTGAAGCTTTCTTT
>TRBV30|TRBJ1-1|NA|NA
CAWCGTGGDTEAFF
TGTGCCTGGTGCGGGACGGGAGGGGACACTGAAGCTTTCTTT
>TRBV28|TRBJ2-7|TRBD1|few
CASTSGGVAYEQYF
TGTGCCAGCACCTCAGGGGGCGTAGCCTACGAGCAGTACTTC
>TRBV20-1|TRBJ1-6|TRBD1|few
CSAPGQGSSYNSPLHF
TGCAGTGCTCCGGGACAGGGGAGCTCCTATAATTCACCCCTCCACTTT
>TRBV6-5|TRBJ1-1|NA|NA
CTSSPAGTLGAFF
TGTACCAGCAGCCCAGCCGGGACATTAGGAGCTTTCTTT
>TRBV6-1|TRBJ2-3|NA|NA
CASEWTGADTQYF
TGTGCCAGCGAATGGACTGGGGCAGATACGCAGTATTTT
>TRBV7-6|TRBJ1-5|TRBD1|NA
CASSTSPGQGSNQPQHF
TGTGCCAGCAGCACCAGTCCGGGACAGGGGAGCAATCAGCCCCAGCATTTT
>TRBV7-2|TRBJ2-5|NA|NA
CASSLAGGLGTQYF
TGTGCCAGCAGCTTAGCCGGGGGGCTCGGGACCCAGTACTTC
>TRBV30|TRBJ2-2|NA|NA
CAWTANTGELFF
TGTGCCTGGACCGCGAACACCGGGGAGCTGTTTTTT
>TRBV27|TRBJ2-7|NA|once
CASRNRGGSSSNSYEQYF
TGTGCCAGCAGAAACCGTGGTGGCAGTTCATCGAACTCCTACGAGCAGTACTTC
>TRBV20-1|TRBJ1-5|NA|NA
CSARQTGSNQPQHF
TGCAGTGCTAGGCAGACTGGTAGCAATCAGCCCCAGCATTTT
>TRBV2|TRBJ2-7|TRBD2|NA
CASSGGGSSYEQYF
TGTGCCAGCAGTGGGGGCGGGAGCTCCTACGAGCAGTACTTC
>TRBV7-9|TRBJ2-3|NA|NA
CASSPGFSTDTQYF
TGTGCCAGCAGCCCCGGGTTTAGCACAGATACGCAGTATTTT
>TRBV6-2/TRBV6-3|TRBJ2-1|TRBD1|once
CASSQQGKWDNEQFF
TGTGCCAGCAGTCAACAGGGGAAGTGGGACAATGAGCAGTTCTTC
>TRBV10-1|TRBJ1-5|NA|NA
CASSDTGLQPQHF
TGCGCCAGCAGTGATACAGGGCTACAGCCCCAGCATTTT
>TRBV20-1|TRBJ1-1|NA|NA
CSAGEPGGEHAEAFF
TGCAGTGCTGGAGAGCCGGGGGGTGAACATGCTGAAGCTTTCTTT
>TRBV6-5|TRBJ1-5|NA|NA
CASSYREIGNQPQHF
TGTGCCAGCAGTTACAGGGAGATCGGCAATCAGCCCCAGCATTTT
>TRBV19|TRBJ2-7|TRBD1|NA
CASRQGTGASYEQYF
TGTGCCAGTAGACAAGGGACAGGGGCCTCCTACGAGCAGTACTTC
>TRBV4-3|TRBJ2-2|TRBD2|once
CASSQGGGGDTGELFF
TGCGCCAGCAGCCAAGGGGGCGGGGGAGACACCGGGGAGCTGTTTTTT
>TRBV5-4|TRBJ1-1|TRBD1|NA
CASSRGQGNTEAFF
TGTGCCAGCAGCCGAGGACAGGGAAACACTGAAGCTTTCTTT
>TRBV20-1|TRBJ1-2|NA|few
CSATGGSGYTF
TGCAGTGCTACCGGGGGCTCTGGCTACACCTTC
>TRBV28|TRBJ2-5|TRBD2|NA
CASSLPLAGTSETQYF
TGTGCCAGCAGTTTACCCCTAGCGGGGACGTCGGAGACCCAGTACTTC
>TRBV20-1|TRBJ2-3|NA|few
CSARRGARASTDTQYF
TGCAGTGCTAGAAGGGGAGCTAGGGCTAGCACAGATACGCAGTATTTT
>TRBV28|TRBJ1-2|TRBD1|few
CATLRGQGRIYGYTF
TGTGCCACCTTGAGGGGACAGGGACGGATCTATGGCTACACCTTC
>TRBV27|TRBJ2-7|NA|NA
CASSFTGVVNYEQYF
TGTGCCAGCAGTTTTACCGGAGTCGTTAACTACGAGCAGTACTTC
>TRBV7-6|TRBJ1-1|TRBD1|once
CASSSNAGGVNTEAFF
TGTGCCAGCAGCTCAAACGCAGGGGGCGTGAACACTGAAGCTTTCTTT
>TRBV11-2|TRBJ1-5|TRBD1|NA
CASSSPRDSRNQPQHF
TGTGCCAGCAGCTCGCCTCGGGACAGCCGAAATCAGCCCCAGCATTTT